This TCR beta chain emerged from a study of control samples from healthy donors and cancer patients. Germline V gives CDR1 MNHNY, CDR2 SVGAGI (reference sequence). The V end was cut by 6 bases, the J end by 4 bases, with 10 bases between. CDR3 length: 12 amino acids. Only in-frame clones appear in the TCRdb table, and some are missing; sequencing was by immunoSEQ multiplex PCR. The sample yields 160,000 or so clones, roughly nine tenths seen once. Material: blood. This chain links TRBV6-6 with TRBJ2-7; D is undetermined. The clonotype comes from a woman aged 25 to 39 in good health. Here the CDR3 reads CASSYTRYEQYF. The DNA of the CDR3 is TGTGCCAGCAGCTACACCCGGTACGAGCAGTACTTC.